This record concerns one TCR beta chain sequence. Produced via immunoSEQ multiplex PCR; TCRdb's table is partial and in-frame only. The profile shows 72,000 or so clones, approximately 90% of them singletons. Germline trimming cut 4 bases from V and 3 bases from J; bases unmatched to any gene: 9. The CDR3 loop spans 15 amino acids. CDR1 MGHDK and CDR2 SYGVNS come from the germline V gene. These data come from a study of resident and recirculating memory T cells in vitiligo. Turning to the study itself: Samples were epidermis from two lesional and two nonlesional sites, plus PBMCs.

Stable patients also lacked confetti depigmentation, a sign of active vitiligo. Anyone treated within the previous three months was excluded. This chain links TRBV25-1 with TRBJ2-7; 7 bases are shared with TRBD1. This clonotype was obtained from a male donor with vitiligo. Source material: blood. CDR3 sequence reads: CASSGQGRRYYEQYF. The DNA for the CDR3 is TGTGCCAGCAGTGGACAGGGCCGGAGATACTACGAGCAGTACTTC.